In its sample, the clone carrying this T cell receptor (beta chain) was seen once. The data were obtained in a study of cytomegalovirus exposure and HLA in healthy donors. PCR was performed using 60 Vbeta and 13 Jbeta primers. Measured with immunoSEQ multiplex PCR; TCRdb has only the in-frame clones, and not every one. Of 120,000 or so clones listed, 70% to 85% are singletons. V lost 1 base, J lost 4 bases, and 11 bases lay in between. Germline CDR1 is LGHNA and CDR2 is YSLEER. The CDR3 sequence is 14 residues long. The receptor was isolated from a man in his forties or fifties in good health and CMV-seropositive. The rearrangement links TRBV4-3 to TRBJ2-7; maybe TRBD1 (6 bases). Sequenced material: PBMCs. For the CDR3, the DNA is TGCGCCAGCAGCCAAGGGACACAGGGTTACGAGCAGTACTTC. Translated: CASSQGTQGYEQYF.